The 15 T cell receptor beta chains listed next were all sequenced from one sample in a study of post-analysis software for immune sequencing data. Study-wide findings and caveats: The study found TRBV5-6, TRBV5-1 and TRBV20-1 among a few TRBV segments more frequent in patients than controls.

No antigen has been assigned to these receptors. TCR beta cDNA libraries included unique molecular identifiers. MiXCR, run by TCRdb on the PCR reads, gives a single entry per CDR3 protein. The profile covers hundreds of thousands of distinct CDR3 sequences, with approximately 50% appearing a single time and under 6% taken by the ten largest. Sequencing was done on a sample of blood. These TCRs come from a girl under 18 with multiple sclerosis.

Comments on this clonotype: One junction end does not reproduce the germline sequence, and a read error may be involved. This rearrangement joins TRBV20-1 to TRBJ2-7; D uncertain. The assigned J gene may be wrong: the sequence end matches TRBJ2-5 better. In germline, CDR1 is DFQATT, CDR2 SNEGSKA (reference sequence). CDR3 length equals 12 residues. CDR3 coding DNA: TGCAGGGCTAGAGATTATTTGCAGACCCAGTACTTC. Protein: CRARDYLQTQYF.

About this clonotype: A junction boundary mismatches the germline segment, possibly from a read error. The chain joins TRBV12-3 or TRBV12-4 to TRBJ2-6; 7 nucleotides align to TRBD1. The CDR3 is 18 amino acids. CDR3 sequence reads: CASSFTRQGGIGANVRTF. The CDR3 DNA reads as TGTGCCAGCAGTTTTACGCGACAGGGTGGAATCGGGGCCAACGTCCGGACTTTC.

The chain carries TRBV29-1 and TRBJ1-1; D is possibly TRBD1 (6 bases). The V end was cut by 4 bases, the J end by 3 bases, with 15 bases between. Germline-derived CDR1 and CDR2 are SQVTM and ANQGSEA. The CDR3 length is 14 residues. CDR3 bases: TGCAGCGTTGGTTACAGGGCTTTCGACACTGAAGCTTTCTTT. It is translated as CSVGYRAFDTEAFF.

This chain joins TRBV20-1 and TRBJ2-1, with 13 bases matching TRBD2. Germline V CDR1 and CDR2: DFQATT, SNEGSKA (reference sequence). V shed 1 base and J 4 bases; nucleotides not matched to a gene: 10. The CDR3 totals 18 residues. CDR3 sequence: CSARGYPGLAGSYNEQFF. CDR3 nucleotide sequence: TGCAGTGCTAGAGGGTACCCGGGACTAGCGGGAAGTTACAATGAGCAGTTCTTC.

This CDR3 reads CAISDRTSGHNEQFF. In DNA, the CDR3 is TGTGCCATCAGTGACCGGACTAGCGGCCACAATGAGCAGTTCTTC. The chain couples TRBV10-3 to TRBJ2-1, with TRBD2 identical over 10 bases. Germline-derived CDR1 and CDR2 are ENHRY and SYGVKD. The V segment lost 3 bases and the J segment 5 bases; nucleotides outside the gene matches: 4. The CDR3 is made up of 15 amino acids.

This chain connects TRBV7-3 to TRBJ2-6; D might be TRBD2 (6 bases). The CDR3 is made up of 16 amino acids. Germline CDR1 SGHTA, CDR2 FQGTGA. V lost 5 bases and J 1 base, leaving 12 bases between the germline ends. This CDR3 is CASSKHGRSGANVLTF. The DNA for the CDR3 is TGTGCCAGCAGCAAACATGGGAGGTCTGGGGCCAACGTCCTGACTTTC.

The rearrangement links TRBV20-1 to TRBJ2-1, with 11 bases matching TRBD2. This CDR3 is built from 15 residues. With V trimmed by 4 bases and J by 6 bases, 8 bases remained unmatched. Germline loops: CDR1 DFQATT, CDR2 SNEGSKA (reference sequence). CDR3 sequence reads: CSATLTSGGGNEQFF. As DNA, the CDR3 is TGCAGTGCTACCTTAACTAGCGGGGGCGGCAATGAGCAGTTCTTC.

A note on this clonotype: An end of the junction differs from the germline gene, which may be a read error. This chain joins TRBV5-1 and TRBJ2-6, with D possibly TRBD2 on 6 matching bases. This CDR3 is built from 18 residues. Germline loops: CDR1 SGHRS, CDR2 YFSETQ. CDR3 DNA sequence: TGCGCCAGCAGCTTGGACCCAGGGAGGTCCTCTGGGACCAACGTCCTGACTTTC. Translated: CASSLDPGRSSGTNVLTF.

This chain links TRBV12-3 or TRBV12-4 with TRBJ2-7; D is undetermined. The CDR3 is 14 residues long. V shed 8 bases and J shed 2 bases, with 16 bases lying between them. CDR3 loop: CASAEVGITYEQYF. The CDR3 bases are TGTGCCAGCGCCGAGGTGGGAATCACCTACGAGCAGTACTTC.

This clonotype has only a few counts. The junction departs from germline at one end; a sequencing error may be responsible. The CDR3 spells CASSLAGTSPYNEQFF. The CDR3 region has the DNA TGTGCTAGCAGCTTAGCGGGGACTAGCCCCTACAATGAGCAGTTCTTC. The chain couples TRBV7-7 to TRBJ2-1; the match to TRBD2 covers 9 bases. Germline-derived CDR1 and CDR2 are SSHAT and FNYEAQ (reference sequence). The CDR3 is 16 amino acids.

This clonotype was detected ten times or more. The gene calls are TRBV20-1 and TRBJ2-7; D may be TRBD2 (6 bases). CDR1 and CDR2 from the germline V gene are DFQATT and SNEGSKA (reference sequence). V was cut by 6 bases and J by 2 bases, with 14 bases left in between. This CDR3 spans 13 amino acids. The CDR3 here is CSATGTRPYEQYF. The CDR3 region has the DNA TGCAGTGCCACCGGGACTCGCCCCTACGAGCAGTACTTC.

The chain recombines TRBV5-1 with TRBJ2-3; D gene unclear. V lost 3 bases and J lost 8, with 10 bases in between. The CDR3 is 12 amino acids. Germline CDR1 reads SGHRS; CDR2 reads YFSETQ. For the CDR3, the DNA is TGCGCCAGCAGCTCGGACCCGTCTACGCAGTATTTT. It encodes CASSSDPSTQYF.

The CDR3 region has the DNA TGTGCCAGCTCACCAAATACAGGGTATAGCAATCAGCCCCAGCATTTT. Translated, it gives CASSPNTGYSNQPQHF. V gene TRBV18 combines with J gene TRBJ1-5, with D maybe TRBD1 (6 bases). Germline CDR1 and CDR2: KGHSH and LQKENI. CDR3 length: 16 residues. Trimming pared 2 bases from V and 0 bases from J, leaving 11 bases between.

As regards this clonotype: The junction departs from germline at one end; a sequencing error may be responsible. The rearrangement joins TRBV30 to TRBJ2-1; D unclear. CDR1 and CDR2 (germline): GTSNPN, SVGIG (reference sequence). The CDR3 loop spans 11 amino acids. CDR3 protein: CAWSVSGEQFF. In nucleotides, the CDR3 is TGTGCTTGGAGTGTATCCGGTGAGCAGTTCTTC.

This clonotype came up a few times. The chain uses TRBV29-1 and TRBJ2-7, with D possibly matching TRBD1 (5 bases). The length of the CDR3 is 14 residues. Trimming took off 4 bases at V and 0 bases at J, with 13 bases between the two ends. Germline CDR1 SQVTM, CDR2 ANQGSEA. The CDR3 here is CSVGQLLGSYEQYF. Written as DNA, the CDR3 is TGCAGCGTTGGACAGCTCCTCGGCTCCTACGAGCAGTACTTC.